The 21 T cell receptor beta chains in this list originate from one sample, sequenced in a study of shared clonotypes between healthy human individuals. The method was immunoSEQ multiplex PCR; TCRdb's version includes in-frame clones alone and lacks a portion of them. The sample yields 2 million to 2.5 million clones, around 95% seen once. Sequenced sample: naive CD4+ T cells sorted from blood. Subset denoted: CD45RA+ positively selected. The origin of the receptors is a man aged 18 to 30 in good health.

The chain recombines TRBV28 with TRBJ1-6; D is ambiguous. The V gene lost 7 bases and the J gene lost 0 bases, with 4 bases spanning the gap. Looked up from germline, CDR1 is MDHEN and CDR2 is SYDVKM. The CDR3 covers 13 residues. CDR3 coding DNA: TGTGCCAGCAAAGACTCCTATAATTCACCCCTCCACTTT. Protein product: CASKDSYNSPLHF. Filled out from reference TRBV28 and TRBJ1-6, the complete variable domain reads DVKVTQSSRYLVKRTGEKVFLECVQDMDHENMFWYRQDPGLGLRLIYFSYDVKMKEKGDIPEGYSVSREKKERFSLILESASTNQTSMYLCASKDSYNSPLHFGNGTRLTVT.

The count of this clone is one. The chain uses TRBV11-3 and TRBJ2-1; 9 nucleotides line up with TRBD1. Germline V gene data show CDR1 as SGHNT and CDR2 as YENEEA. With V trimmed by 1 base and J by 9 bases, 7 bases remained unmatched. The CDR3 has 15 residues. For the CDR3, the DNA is TGTGCCAGCAGCTTAGGACAGGGGGGCAGGGGTGAGCAGTTCTTC. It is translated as CASSLGQGGRGEQFF.

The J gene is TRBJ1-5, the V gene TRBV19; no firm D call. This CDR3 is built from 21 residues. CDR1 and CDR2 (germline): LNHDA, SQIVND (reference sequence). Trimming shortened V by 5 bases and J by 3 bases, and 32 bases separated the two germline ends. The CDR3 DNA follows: TGTGCCAGTAGTTTACGGGAGGAGAAGTGTCCGAGGAGGGCCTACAATCAGCCCCAGCATTTT. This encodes CASSLREEKCPRRAYNQPQHF.

The CDR3 DNA reads TGTGCCAGCGGAGGGGGGGCCTACGAGCAGTACTTC. Its protein product is CASGGGAYEQYF. The chain joins TRBV2 to TRBJ2-7; a weak D match, TRBD2 (7 bases). Per germline, CDR1 SNHLY and CDR2 FYNNEI. The length of the CDR3 is 12 residues. V was clipped by 8 bases and J by 2 bases, with 10 bases between them.

The CDR3 region has the DNA TGTGCCAGCAGCTGGACCCCGACAGGGAGGAACACTGAAGCTTTCTTT. This gives the protein CASSWTPTGRNTEAFF. The chain recombines TRBV5-4 with TRBJ1-1; TRBD1 matches 7 bases. CDR3 size: 16 residues. The ends lost 3 bases at V and 1 base at J; junction bases unmatched: 9. The germline CDR1 and CDR2 sequences are SGHNT and YYREEE (reference sequence).

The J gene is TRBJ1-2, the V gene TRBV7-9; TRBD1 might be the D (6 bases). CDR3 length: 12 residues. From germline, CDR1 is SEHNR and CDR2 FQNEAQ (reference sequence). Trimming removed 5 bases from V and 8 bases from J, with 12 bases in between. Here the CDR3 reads CASSLDRSGYTF. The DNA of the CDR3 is TGTGCCAGCAGCCTTGACAGGTCGGGCTACACCTTC.

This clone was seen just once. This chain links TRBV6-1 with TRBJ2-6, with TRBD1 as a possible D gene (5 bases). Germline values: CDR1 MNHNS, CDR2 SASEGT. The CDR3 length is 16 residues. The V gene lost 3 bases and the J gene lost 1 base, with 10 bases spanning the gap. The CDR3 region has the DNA TGTGCCAGCAGTGACAGGGTGGTGTCTGGGGCCAACGTCCTGACTTTC. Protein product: CASSDRVVSGANVLTF.

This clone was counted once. CDR3 sequence reads: CASSQDRFGRSSYNEQFF. CDR3 DNA sequence: TGCGCCAGCAGCCAAGATAGGTTCGGGCGGAGCTCCTACAATGAGCAGTTCTTC. This chain uses TRBV4-3 with TRBJ2-1; D unclear. V shed 0 bases and J shed 0 bases, with 15 bases lying between them. The CDR3 spans 18 residues. Germline lookup yields CDR1 LGHNA and CDR2 YSLEER.

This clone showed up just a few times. Here the CDR3 reads CASTESSQPQHF. Here the CDR3 DNA reads TGTGCCAGCACCGAGAGTAGTCAGCCCCAGCATTTT. This sequence joins TRBV6-6 and TRBJ1-5, with D hard to call. Looked up from germline, CDR1 is MNHNY and CDR2 is SVGAGI (reference sequence). V lost 7 bases to trimming and J lost 6 bases, with 10 bases between them. There are 12 residues in the CDR3.

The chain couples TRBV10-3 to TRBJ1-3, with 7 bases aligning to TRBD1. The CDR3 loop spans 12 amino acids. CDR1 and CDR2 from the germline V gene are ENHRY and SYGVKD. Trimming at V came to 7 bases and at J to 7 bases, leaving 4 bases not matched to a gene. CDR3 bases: TGTGCCATCACCCCAGGGGGGAACACCATATATTTT. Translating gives CAITPGGNTIYF.

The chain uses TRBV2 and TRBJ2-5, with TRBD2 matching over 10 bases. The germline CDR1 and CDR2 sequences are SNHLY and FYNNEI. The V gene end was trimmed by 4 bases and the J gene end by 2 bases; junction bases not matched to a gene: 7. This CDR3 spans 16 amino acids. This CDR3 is CASSGTGLAVQETQYF. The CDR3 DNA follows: TGTGCCAGCAGTGGGACCGGACTAGCGGTACAAGAGACCCAGTACTTC.

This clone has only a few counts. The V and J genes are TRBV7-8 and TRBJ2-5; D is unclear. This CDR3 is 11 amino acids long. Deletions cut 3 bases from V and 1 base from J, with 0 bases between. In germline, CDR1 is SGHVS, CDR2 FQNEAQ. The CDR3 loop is CASSFQETQYF. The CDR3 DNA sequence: TGTGCCAGCAGCTTCCAAGAGACCCAGTACTTC.

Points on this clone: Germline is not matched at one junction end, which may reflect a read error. CDR3 residues: CASRLVAGPQYEQYF. The DNA for the CDR3 is TGCGCCAGCAGATTGGTAGCGGGCCCCCAATACGAGCAGTACTTC. This chain uses TRBV5-1 with TRBJ2-7, with 7 bases identical to TRBD2. The CDR3 length is 15 residues. Germline CDR1 reads SGHRS; CDR2 reads YFSETQ.

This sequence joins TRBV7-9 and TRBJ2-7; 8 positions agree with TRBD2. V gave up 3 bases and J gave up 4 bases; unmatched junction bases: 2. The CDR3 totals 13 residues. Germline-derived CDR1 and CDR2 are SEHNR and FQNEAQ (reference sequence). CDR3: CASSFAGGYEQYF. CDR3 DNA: TGTGCCAGCAGCTTTGCGGGGGGATACGAGCAGTACTTC.

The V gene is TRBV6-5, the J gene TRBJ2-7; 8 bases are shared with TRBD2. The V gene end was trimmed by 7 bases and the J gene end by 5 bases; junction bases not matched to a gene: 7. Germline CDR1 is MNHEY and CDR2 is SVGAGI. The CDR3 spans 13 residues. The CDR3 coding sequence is TGTGCCAGCAAGGCGGGAGGACGTAACGAGCAGTACTTC. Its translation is CASKAGGRNEQYF.

Written as DNA, the CDR3 is TGTGCCAGCAGCTCCAGACAGTCCTCCTACAATGAGCAGTTCTTC. Translating gives CASSSRQSSYNEQFF. The gene calls are TRBV5-4 and TRBJ2-1, with a possible D match to TRBD1 (5 bases). In germline, CDR1 is SGHNT, CDR2 YYREEE (reference sequence). This CDR3 contains 15 residues. The V end was cut by 3 bases, the J end by 0 bases, with 10 bases between.

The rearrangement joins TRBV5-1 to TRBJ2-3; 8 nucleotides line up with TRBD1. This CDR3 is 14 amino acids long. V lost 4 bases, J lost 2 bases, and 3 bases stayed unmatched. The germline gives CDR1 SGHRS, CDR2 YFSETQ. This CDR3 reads CASSGQGNTDTQYF. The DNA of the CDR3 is TGCGCCAGCAGCGGACAGGGAAACACAGATACGCAGTATTTT.

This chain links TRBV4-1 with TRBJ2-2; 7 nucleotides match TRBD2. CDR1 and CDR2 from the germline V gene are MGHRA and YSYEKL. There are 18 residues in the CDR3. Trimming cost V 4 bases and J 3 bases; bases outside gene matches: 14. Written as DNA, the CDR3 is TGCGCCAGCAGCCGTAAAGGGCCAGCGGGGATCGACACCGGGGAGCTGTTTTTT. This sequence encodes CASSRKGPAGIDTGELFF.

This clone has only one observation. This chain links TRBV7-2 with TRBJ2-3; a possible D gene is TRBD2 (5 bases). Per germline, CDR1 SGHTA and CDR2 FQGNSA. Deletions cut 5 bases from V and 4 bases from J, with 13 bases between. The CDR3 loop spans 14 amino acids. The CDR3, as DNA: TGTGCCAGCAGCCTCCAGACTACTCCAGATACGCAGTATTTT. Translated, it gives CASSLQTTPDTQYF.

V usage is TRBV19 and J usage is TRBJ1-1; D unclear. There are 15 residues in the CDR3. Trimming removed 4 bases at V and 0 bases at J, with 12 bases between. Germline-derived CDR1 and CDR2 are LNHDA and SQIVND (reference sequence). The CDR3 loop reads CASSTSGVMNTEAFF. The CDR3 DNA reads TGTGCCAGTAGTACCTCCGGGGTAATGAACACTGAAGCTTTCTTT.

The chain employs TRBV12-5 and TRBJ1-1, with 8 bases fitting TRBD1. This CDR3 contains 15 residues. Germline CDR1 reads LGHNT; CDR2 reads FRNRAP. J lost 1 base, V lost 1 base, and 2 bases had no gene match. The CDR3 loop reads CASGLDGTGNTEAFF. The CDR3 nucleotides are TGTGCTAGTGGTTTGGACGGGACAGGGAACACTGAAGCTTTCTTT.